Each of the 20 T cell receptor beta chains below was sequenced from the same sample in a study of blood T cell repertoires in COVID-19. The data were produced by immunoSEQ multiplex PCR, yet TCRdb's version contains in-frame clones alone and is incomplete. The sample lists 180,000 or so clones; approximately 80% were seen once. Source material: PBMCs or T cells enriched from blood (not recorded which). These receptors came from a man in his fifties who had recovered from COVID-19.

This clone appeared a few times. The chain employs TRBV7-2 and TRBJ1-4; TRBD1 aligns across 9 bases. The germline gives CDR1 SGHTA, CDR2 FQGNSA. The length of the CDR3 is 17 residues. Losses at the gene ends were 6 bases for V and 0 bases for J; bases not matched to a gene: 8. The chain's CDR3 is CASRGQGKGATNEKLFF. For the CDR3, the DNA is TGTGCCAGCAGGGGACAGGGAAAGGGGGCAACTAATGAAAAACTGTTTTTT.

The chain couples TRBV6-1 to TRBJ2-3; 11 nucleotides match TRBD2. Trimming at V came to 3 bases and at J to 8 bases, leaving 10 bases not matched to a gene. The CDR3 extends over 16 amino acids. CDR1 is MNHNS and CDR2 is SASEGT in the germline V gene. The CDR3 spells CASSDRPGTSGGTQYF. CDR3 bases: TGTGCCAGCAGTGACCGTCCCGGGACTAGCGGTGGTACGCAGTATTTT.

This clone was counted a single time. The J gene is TRBJ1-1, the V gene TRBV28, with unresolved D. Germline V gene lookup returns CDR1 MDHEN and CDR2 SYDVKM. Trimming cost V 8 bases and J 0 bases, with 10 bases left between them. The CDR3 contains 13 residues. The CDR3 coding sequence is TGTGCCAGCTACACGTTCCTGAACACTGAAGCTTTCTTT. Its translation: CASYTFLNTEAFF.

The chain has TRBV4-2 and TRBJ2-7; 11 nucleotides agree with TRBD2. CDR1 and CDR2 from the germline V gene are LGHNA and YNFKEQ. The CDR3 length is 16 residues. Trimming cost V 0 bases and J 0 bases; bases outside gene matches: 1. Here the CDR3 reads CASSQDGTSGSYEQYF. For the CDR3, the DNA is TGTGCCAGCAGCCAAGATGGGACTAGCGGCTCCTACGAGCAGTACTTC.

This clone was detected once. The chain links TRBV4-1 to TRBJ2-7, with 8 bases that match TRBD1. The J segment lost 5 bases and the V segment lost 4 bases, leaving 7 bases of the junction unmatched. CDR1 and CDR2 (germline): MGHRA, YSYEKL. The CDR3 runs to 14 residues. The CDR3 is CASSPGQGFDEQYF. The CDR3 region has the DNA TGCGCCAGCAGCCCTGGACAGGGCTTCGACGAGCAGTACTTC.

Ten or more counts support this clone. This chain links TRBV10-1 with TRBJ2-2; 7 bases align to TRBD1. CDR1 WNHNN and CDR2 SYGVQD come from the germline V gene (reference sequence). V was pared by 4 bases and J by 1 base, with 3 bases of the junction left unmatched. This CDR3 comprises 15 residues. CDR3 DNA: TGCGCCAGCAGTGTCACAGGGGAGAACACCGGGGAGCTGTTTTTT. This encodes CASSVTGENTGELFF.

Details on this clone: The same CDR3 is also encoded by other DNA sequences in this sample. The chain combines TRBV18 with TRBJ2-5; TRBD2 is a possible D gene (5 bases). V lost 0 bases and J lost 4, with 6 bases in between. Germline V gene data show CDR1 as KGHSH and CDR2 as LQKENI. The CDR3 runs to 13 residues. DNA of the CDR3: TGTGCCAGCTCACCACCGGCGGGAGAGACCCAGTACTTC. As protein: CASSPPAGETQYF.

The rearrangement uses TRBV28 and TRBJ1-6; the D gene is possibly TRBD1 (6 bases). The CDR3 length is 14 residues. Trimming removed 5 bases from V and 11 bases from J, with 16 bases in between. Germline V lookup: CDR1 MDHEN, CDR2 SYDVKM. CDR3 sequence (DNA): TGTGCCAGCAGTCGGGCAGGGGAACTTACACCCCTCCACTTT. Translated: CASSRAGELTPLHF.

This clone was detected a few times. This chain joins TRBV10-1 and TRBJ2-7; the match to TRBD2 covers 9 bases. V was pared by 5 bases and J by 0 bases, with 5 bases of the junction left unmatched. The germline V gene encodes CDR1 WNHNN and CDR2 SYGVQD (reference sequence). This CDR3 is built from 15 residues. The chain's CDR3 is CASSSTSGDSYEQYF. CDR3 coding DNA: TGCGCCAGCAGTTCGACTAGCGGAGACTCCTACGAGCAGTACTTC.

This chain joins TRBV7-3 and TRBJ2-2, with D possibly TRBD1 on 6 matching bases. The germline V gene has CDR1 SGHTA and CDR2 FQGTGA. The CDR3 consists of 15 residues. V lost 0 bases, J lost 7 bases, and 12 bases lay in between. The CDR3 loop is CASSLTWGRIGELFF. Here the CDR3 DNA reads TGTGCCAGCAGCTTAACATGGGGGCGGATCGGGGAGCTGTTTTTT.

J is TRBJ2-5 and V is TRBV5-1; TRBD1 agrees at 7 bases. V gave up 1 base and J gave up 9 bases; unmatched junction bases: 15. This CDR3 has 16 amino acids. Germline lookup yields CDR1 SGHRS and CDR2 YFSETQ. The CDR3 is CASSLTGTVFEGAQYF. CDR3 sequence (DNA): TGCGCCAGCAGCTTGACCGGGACAGTCTTTGAAGGGGCCCAGTACTTC. Looking up the rest from reference TRBV5-1 and TRBJ2-5 gives the full variable domain: KAGVTQTPRYLIKTRGQQVTLSCSPISGHRSVSWYQQTPGQGLQFLFEYFSETQRNKGNFPGRFSGRQFSNSRSEMNVSTLELGDSALYLCASSLTGTVFEGAQYFGPGTRLLVL.

J is TRBJ1-6 and V is TRBV14; D is ambiguous. In germline, CDR1 is SGHDN, CDR2 FVKESK. V was trimmed by 0 bases and J by 7 bases, leaving 7 bases between them. The CDR3 length is 14 residues. CDR3 sequence (DNA): TGTGCCAGCAGCCAAGAGTGGCAGAATTCACCCCTCCACTTT. This translates into CASSQEWQNSPLHF.

The V call is TRBV7-6, the J call TRBJ2-1; maybe TRBD2 (5 bases). Per the germline V gene, CDR1 is SGHVS and CDR2 is FNYEAQ. Trimming removed 1 base at V and 9 bases at J, with 10 bases between. The CDR3 consists of 13 residues. DNA for the CDR3: TGTGCCAGCAGCTTAGACCCACGGGGTGAGCAGTTCTTC. Translated: CASSLDPRGEQFF.

CDR3 in DNA: TGTGCCAGCAGCTTAGTGGGGGGAACTAATGAAAAACTGTTTTTT. Its protein is CASSLVGGTNEKLFF. The V and J genes are TRBV7-6 and TRBJ1-4, with D tentatively TRBD1 (5 bases). The CDR3 extends over 15 amino acids. V shed 1 base and J shed 1 base, with 7 bases lying between them. Germline V gene data show CDR1 as SGHVS and CDR2 as FNYEAQ.

This chain links TRBV7-3 with TRBJ2-1; 7 nucleotides line up with TRBD2. Losses at the gene ends were 2 bases for V and 6 bases for J; bases not matched to a gene: 4. The V gene's germline CDR1 is SGHTA and CDR2 FQGTGA. The CDR3 sequence is 14 residues long. For the CDR3, the DNA is TGTGCCAGCAGCTTAGGGGACTACGGCAATGAGCAGTTCTTC. Translation gives CASSLGDYGNEQFF.

V is TRBV25-1 and J is TRBJ2-6, with D possibly matching TRBD1 (5 bases). V lost 9 bases and J lost 0, with 15 bases in between. This CDR3 contains 16 residues. Germline CDR1 MGHDK, CDR2 SYGVNS. In DNA form, the CDR3 reads TGTGCCAGTTTCTACAGGATGTTCTCTGGGGCCAACGTCCTGACTTTC. Protein: CASFYRMFSGANVLTF. Together with reference TRBV25-1 and TRBJ2-6, the CDR3 gives the full variable domain: EADIYQTPRYLVIGTGKKITLECSQTMGHDKMYWYQQDPGMELHLIHYSYGVNSTEKGDLSSESTVSRIRTEHFPLTLESARPSHTSQYLCASFYRMFSGANVLTFGAGSRLTVL.

The chain recombines TRBV28 with TRBJ2-1; no clear D gene. The germline V gene encodes CDR1 MDHEN and CDR2 SYDVKM. Trimming removed 5 bases at V and 3 bases at J, with 20 bases between. The CDR3 is 17 amino acids. CDR3 sequence (DNA): TGTGCCAGCAGTCTAACTCTGAGGCGGTTAAACTACAATGAGCAGTTCTTC. This sequence encodes CASSLTLRRLNYNEQFF.

A single count supports this clone. The chain couples TRBV29-1 to TRBJ1-2; possible D gene TRBD1, 5 bases. The germline gives CDR1 SQVTM, CDR2 ANQGSEA. Between the trimmed V and J ends, which lost 6 bases and 4 bases, there was a span of 18 bases. The CDR3 covers 14 residues. CDR3 DNA: TGCAGCGTCGGAAGGAGGGGTTCCGGCTATGGCTACACCTTC. It encodes CSVGRRGSGYGYTF.

This clone appeared a few times. The chain joins TRBV27 to TRBJ2-1, with TRBD1 as a possible D gene (5 bases). Germline values: CDR1 MNHEY, CDR2 SMNVEV (reference sequence). The CDR3 runs 13 residues. Trimming stripped 5 bases from V and 8 bases from J, with 13 bases between. CDR3 region: CASSPPPGYEQFF. As DNA, the CDR3 is TGTGCCAGCAGTCCCCCCCCAGGGTATGAGCAGTTCTTC.

This chain uses TRBV7-2 with TRBJ1-5; D is possibly TRBD1 (5 bases). Germline-derived CDR1 and CDR2 are SGHTA and FQGNSA. CDR3 length: 13 residues. Trimming pared 4 bases from V and 3 bases from J, leaving 7 bases between. CDR3 sequence (DNA): TGTGCCAGCAGCTGGGGCGTCAATCAGCCCCAGCATTTT. Translation: CASSWGVNQPQHF. The whole variable domain, remainder taken from reference TRBV7-2 and TRBJ1-5, is GAGVSQSPSNKVTEKGKDVELRCDPISGHTALYWYRQSLGQGLEFLIYFQGNSAPDKSGLPSDRFSAERTGGSVSTLTIQRTQQEDSAVYLCASSWGVNQPQHFGDGTRLSIL.